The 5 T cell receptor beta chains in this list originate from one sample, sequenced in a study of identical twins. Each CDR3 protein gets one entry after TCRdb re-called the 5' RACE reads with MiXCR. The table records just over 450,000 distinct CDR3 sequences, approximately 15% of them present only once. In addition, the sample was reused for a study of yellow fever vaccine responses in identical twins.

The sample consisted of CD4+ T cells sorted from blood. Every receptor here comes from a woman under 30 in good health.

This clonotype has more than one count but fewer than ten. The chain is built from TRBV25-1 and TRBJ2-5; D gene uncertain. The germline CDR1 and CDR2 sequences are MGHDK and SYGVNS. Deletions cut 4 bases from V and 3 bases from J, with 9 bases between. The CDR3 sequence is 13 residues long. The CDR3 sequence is CASSAYQEETQYF. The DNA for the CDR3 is TGTGCCAGCAGTGCTTACCAAGAAGAGACCCAGTACTTC.

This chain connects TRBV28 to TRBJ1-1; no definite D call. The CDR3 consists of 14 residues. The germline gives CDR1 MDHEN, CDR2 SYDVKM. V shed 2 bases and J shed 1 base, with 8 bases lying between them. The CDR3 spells CASSLVPENTEAFF. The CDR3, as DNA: TGTGCCAGCAGTTTAGTCCCAGAGAACACTGAAGCTTTCTTT.

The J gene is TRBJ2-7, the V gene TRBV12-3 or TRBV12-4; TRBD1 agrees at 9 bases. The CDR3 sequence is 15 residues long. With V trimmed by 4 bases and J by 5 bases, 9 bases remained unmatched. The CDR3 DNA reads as TGTGCCAGCAGTTCCCCCGGGACAGGGAGGGACGAGCAGTACTTC. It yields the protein CASSSPGTGRDEQYF.

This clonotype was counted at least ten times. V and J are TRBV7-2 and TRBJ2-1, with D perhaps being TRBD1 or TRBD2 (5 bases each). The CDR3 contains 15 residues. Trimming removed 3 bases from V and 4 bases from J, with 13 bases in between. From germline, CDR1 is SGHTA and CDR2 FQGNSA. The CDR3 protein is CASSFLVGRYNEQFF. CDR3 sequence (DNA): TGTGCCAGCAGCTTTTTAGTGGGACGATACAATGAGCAGTTCTTC.

CDR3 in amino acids: CASRGGTSGKVSDEQFF. Here the CDR3 DNA reads TGTGCCAGCAGGGGAGGGACTAGCGGGAAGGTTAGCGATGAGCAGTTCTTC. V is TRBV6-1 and J is TRBJ2-1; 13 nucleotides line up with TRBD2. Germline V gives CDR1 MNHNS, CDR2 SASEGT. Trimming removed 6 bases from V and 8 bases from J; junction bases left unmatched: 13. This CDR3 is 17 amino acids long.